The TCR beta chain described here comes from a study of cytomegalovirus exposure and HLA in healthy donors. Study as a whole: Out of 150 million to 200 million T cells, an earlier analysis found around 110 million unique TCR beta sequences in total. HLA-typed donors were the source of about 85 million unique TCRs held in an early data release. Study-level findings and limits: Presence/absence analyses assumed roughly uniform sequencing depth across donors, which may not hold. Per a prior analysis, the majority of TCR beta V segments were productive roughly 90% or roughly 30% of the time.

The PCR contained 60 Vbeta and 13 Jbeta primers. TCRdb's table, derived via immunoSEQ multiplex PCR, lists solely in-frame clones and lacks some. This listing includes some 130,000 clones. J was trimmed by 8 bases and V by 8 bases; bases with no gene match: 9. Per germline, CDR1 LNHDA and CDR2 SQIVND (reference sequence). This CDR3 is 13 amino acids long. A word on this clone: What it binds is not known.

The receptor was isolated from a woman aged 35 to 49 in good health and CMV-seronegative. Sequences were obtained from PBMCs. This chain links TRBV19 with TRBJ1-2; TRBD1 agrees at 9 bases. CDR3 nucleotides: TGTGCCAGTTCGACAGGGGGGACGGGCGGCTACACCTTC. It is translated as CASSTGGTGGYTF.